This is a list of T cell receptor beta chains from one sample in a study of T cells after posttransplantation cyclophosphamide. The assay was immunoSEQ multiplex PCR, and TCRdb's table has in-frame clones only and misses some. The specimen has 20,000 to 30,000 clones, none found just once. Sequenced sample: PBMCs. These receptors were taken from a woman aged 50 to 65 in good health, CMV-negative, and a related stem cell transplant donor. Both conserved end residues are part of each CDR3. The D gene is left open where the match is weak. The size of a clone is reported for some rows only, either as once, few or many, or as a class for expanded clones.

D gene	CDR3 length	V gene	clone size	J gene	CDR3 protein	CDR3 DNA
TRBD1	15	TRBV6-5	.	TRBJ1-1	CASNDYGQENTEAFF	TGTGCCAGCAATGACTACGGACAGGAGAACACTGAAGCTTTCTTT
.	17	TRBV19	many	TRBJ2-2	CASSILAQHANTGELFF	TGTGCCAGTAGTATACTAGCACAACACGCGAACACCGGGGAGCTGTTTTTT
.	15	TRBV11-2	many	TRBJ2-1	CASSLVSSAYNEQFF	TGTGCCAGCAGCTTAGTTTCTAGCGCCTACAATGAGCAGTTCTTC
TRBD1	15	TRBV5-4	many	TRBJ2-2	CASSIGQANTGELFF	TGTGCCAGCAGCATTGGACAGGCGAACACCGGGGAGCTGTTTTTT
.	15	TRBV18	many	TRBJ2-7	CASSPTRASSYEQYF	TGTGCCAGCTCACCAACGAGGGCTTCCTCCTACGAGCAGTACTTC
.	14	TRBV4-3	many	TRBJ1-1	CASSQRGTNSEAFF	TGCGCCAGCAGCCAAAGGGGGACTAACTCTGAAGCTTTTTTT
TRBD1	14	TRBV30	many	TRBJ2-5	CAWARTGSQETQYF	TGTGCCTGGGCCCGGACAGGGTCCCAAGAGACCCAGTACTTC
.	15	TRBV5-1	many	TRBJ2-1	CASSMSPGSGNEQFF	TGCGCCAGCAGCATGTCCCCCGGGAGTGGCAATGAGCAGTTCTTC
.	18	TRBV4-1	many	TRBJ1-5	CASSQGSGHGDSNQPQHF	TGCGCCAGCAGCCAAGGATCGGGACACGGGGATAGCAATCAGCCCCAGCATTTT
.	13	TRBV6-1	many	TRBJ2-3	CAHRYGVTDTQYF	TGTGCCCATCGGTACGGGGTCACAGATACGCAGTATTTT
.	14	TRBV4-1	many	TRBJ1-2	CASRGALANYGYTF	TGCGCCAGCAGAGGGGCACTGGCGAACTATGGCTACACCTTC
TRBD2	18	TRBV5-1	many	TRBJ2-2	CASSLGTSGPTNTGELFF	TGCGCCAGCAGCTTGGGGACTAGCGGGCCCACGAACACCGGGGAGCTGTTTTTT
.	14	TRBV27	few	TRBJ2-3	CASSFRGYTDTQYF	TGTGCCAGCAGTTTTCGCGGATACACAGATACGCAGTATTTT
TRBD1	17	TRBV27	.	TRBJ1-6	CASSWGVDRGVNSPLHF	TGTGCCAGCAGTTGGGGGGTCGACAGGGGGGTGAATTCACCCCTCCACTTT
.	16	TRBV2	many	TRBJ2-3	CASSEAETGGPDTQYF	TGTGCCAGCAGTGAAGCAGAGACAGGTGGTCCAGATACGCAGTATTTT
TRBD2	15	TRBV5-1	many	TRBJ2-1	CASSSLAGPYNEQFF	TGCGCCAGCAGCTCCCTAGCGGGCCCCTACAATGAGCAGTTCTTC
TRBD2	14	TRBV28	many	TRBJ2-3	CASTSGTSTDTQYF	TGTGCCAGTACTAGCGGGACGAGCACAGATACGCAGTATTTT
.	14	TRBV11-2	many	TRBJ2-5	CASSLSVRQETQYF	TGTGCCAGCAGCTTAAGTGTGCGACAAGAGACCCAGTACTTC
TRBD2	16	TRBV30	many	TRBJ2-2	CAWSVVSGRWAGELFF	TGTGCCTGGAGTGTAGTTAGCGGGAGATGGGCCGGGGAGCTGTTTTTT
TRBD2	16	TRBV6-4	many	TRBJ2-3	CASSEGTSGATDTQYF	TGTGCCAGCAGTGAAGGGACTAGCGGGGCTACAGATACGCAGTATTTT
TRBD2	17	TRBV9	many	TRBJ2-3	CASSELGLAEITDTQYF	TGTGCCAGCAGCGAACTTGGACTAGCGGAGATCACAGATACGCAGTATTTT
.	16	TRBV9	many	TRBJ1-3	CASSPGGRVSGNTIYF	TGTGCCAGCAGCCCCGGGGGACGGGTCTCTGGAAACACCATATATTTT
.	14	TRBV11-1	many	TRBJ1-1	CASSFGRGGTEAFF	TGTGCCAGCAGCTTCGGTCGGGGAGGCACTGAAGCTTTCTTT
TRBD2	15	TRBV11-2	many	TRBJ2-3	CASSQRTSGRDTQYF	TGTGCCAGCAGCCAGAGGACTAGCGGGCGAGATACGCAGTATTTT
TRBD2	15	TRBV18	many	TRBJ2-1	CASSPLAGVLDEQFF	TGTGCCAGCTCACCACTAGCGGGAGTCTTGGATGAGCAGTTCTTC
.	14	TRBV9	many	TRBJ2-7	CASSVGGGLYEQYF	TGTGCCAGCAGCGTAGGAGGAGGACTCTACGAGCAGTACTTC
TRBD2	15	TRBV11-2	many	TRBJ2-3	CASSFIGLDTDTQYF	TGTGCCAGCAGCTTCATCGGACTAGACACAGATACGCAGTATTTT
.	18	TRBV7-2	few	TRBJ2-5	CASSLDRGGAGATETQYF	TGTGCCAGCAGCTTGGACAGGGGTGGAGCGGGGGCCACGGAGACCCAGTACTTC
.	12	TRBV28	many	TRBJ2-7	CASSRTVYEQYF	TGTGCCAGCAGTAGGACAGTCTACGAGCAGTACTTC
.	17	TRBV14	many	TRBJ1-6	CASSQDSLSRENSPLHF	TGTGCCAGCAGCCAAGATTCCCTCTCTCGGGAGAATTCACCCCTCCACTTT
TRBD2	20	TRBV28	many	TRBJ2-1	CASSSKRLAGEAGSYNEQFF	TGTGCCAGCAGTTCCAAACGACTAGCGGGAGAGGCTGGTTCCTACAATGAGCAGTTCTTC
.	14	TRBV7-2	many	TRBJ1-4	CASSLTGINEKLFF	TGTGCCAGCAGCTTAACAGGGATTAATGAAAAACTGTTTTTT
.	16	TRBV5-1	many	TRBJ1-1	CASSLAYRGRNTEAFF	TGCGCCAGCAGCTTGGCTTATAGGGGAAGGAACACTGAAGCTTTCTTT
.	12	TRBV29-1	many	TRBJ1-3	CSVGVPGNTIYF	TGCAGCGTTGGCGTGCCCGGAAACACCATATATTTT
.	12	TRBV5-1	many	TRBJ2-1	CASSLRGDEQFF	TGCGCCAGCAGCTTGAGGGGCGATGAGCAGTTCTTC
TRBD2	13	TRBV5-4	many	TRBJ2-7	CASSLRGGYEQYF	TGTGCCAGCAGCTTGCGCGGGGGCTACGAGCAGTACTTC
TRBD1	15	TRBV7-2	many	TRBJ2-1	CASSRLGGTGDEQFF	TGTGCCAGCAGCCGGCTCGGCGGGACAGGCGATGAGCAGTTCTTC
TRBD1	11	TRBV20-1	many	TRBJ2-7	CSANLGQGSHF	TGCAGTGCTAACCTTGGACAGGGGAGTCACTTC
.	16	TRBV7-9	many	TRBJ2-7	CASSPSTGSLSYEQYF	TGTGCCAGCAGCCCTTCGACAGGCAGCTTATCGTACGAGCAGTACTTC
TRBD1	17	TRBV19	many	TRBJ2-2	CASSEHGQGAATGELFF	TGTGCCAGTAGCGAACACGGACAGGGGGCCGCCACCGGGGAGCTGTTTTTT
.	11	TRBV2	many	TRBJ2-7	CASGLRGEQYF	TGTGCCAGCGGGCTCAGGGGTGAACAGTACTTC
.	13	TRBV29-1	many	TRBJ1-5	CSVGDFSNQPQHF	TGCAGCGTCGGAGACTTTAGCAATCAGCCCCAGCATTTT
TRBD2	18	TRBV7-2	many	TRBJ2-2	CASSSHSTGTRDTGELFF	TGTGCCAGCAGCTCCCACTCGACCGGGACTAGGGACACCGGGGAGCTGTTTTTT
.	15	TRBV6-1	many	TRBJ2-1	CASTLRELGYNEQFF	TGTGCCAGCACCCTTCGGGAGTTAGGGTACAATGAGCAGTTCTTC
TRBD2	17	TRBV7-6	many	TRBJ2-2	CASRGGLAGSNTGELFF	TGTGCCAGCAGAGGGGGGCTAGCGGGGTCGAACACCGGGGAGCTGTTTTTT
TRBD2	20	TRBV9	many	TRBJ2-5	CASSVGPGLAGGDRRETQYF	TGTGCCAGCAGCGTAGGGCCGGGACTAGCGGGAGGGGATCGGCGGGAGACCCAGTACTTC
TRBD2	15	TRBV7-9	many	TRBJ2-5	CASSSTGGTTETQYF	TGTGCCAGCAGCTCAACGGGAGGGACTACGGAGACCCAGTACTTC
TRBD2	15	TRBV2	many	TRBJ2-1	CASSEGLAGLDEQFF	TGTGCCAGCAGTGAAGGACTAGCGGGGTTGGATGAGCAGTTCTTC
.	14	TRBV5-6	many	TRBJ2-7	CASSLAGVSYEQYF	TGTGCCAGCAGCTTGGCAGGGGTCTCCTACGAGCAGTACTTC
.	15	TRBV27	many	TRBJ1-2	CASSPDIGLISGYTF	TGTGCCAGCAGTCCAGACATCGGCCTTATTAGTGGCTACACCTTC
TRBD1	15	TRBV5-1	many	TRBJ1-2	CASSLQTGANYGYTF	TGCGCCAGCAGCTTACAGACAGGGGCCAACTATGGCTACACCTTC
.	14	TRBV5-1	many	TRBJ2-2	CASSPIQGSGELFF	TGCGCCAGCAGCCCGATACAGGGATCCGGGGAGCTGTTTTTT